This T cell receptor beta chain is from a study of CD8 T cells in ankylosing spondylitis. Overall study results and limits: As reported, disease-linked clones showed significant enrichment in matched ankylosing spondylitis synovial fluid. In ankylosing spondylitis blood, a motif of seven to nine highly homologous TCR beta variants appeared characteristic.

One entry per CDR3 protein results from TCRdb running MiXCR on the 5' RACE reads. The sample has about 800,000 distinct CDR3 sequences, roughly 10% seen once. Trimming shortened V by 7 bases and J by 2 bases, and 5 bases separated the two germline ends. Germline V lookup: CDR1 SQVTM, CDR2 ANQGSEA. This CDR3 is built from 11 residues. Ten or more counts support this clonotype. Antigen unknown. This TCR came from a male donor with ankylosing spondylitis. The sample taken for sequencing was blood, either unsorted or a sorted T cell fraction (not recorded which). This chain connects TRBV29-1 to TRBJ2-2, with D uncertain. The DNA of the CDR3 is TGCAGCGGGAGAAACACCGGGGAGCTGTTTTTT. This translates into CSGRNTGELFF.